This TCR beta chain was recovered during a study of blood T cell repertoires in COVID-19. This CDR3 spans 16 amino acids. V lost 5 bases and J 0 bases, leaving 14 bases between the germline ends. The germline V gene encodes CDR1 SGHTA and CDR2 FQGNSA. Libraries were prepared by immunoSEQ multiplex PCR; TCRdb keeps only in-frame clonotypes and omits some of them. The repertoire includes over 150,000 clones, around four fifths of them detected once, and around 20% sits in the top ten. The sample consisted of peripheral blood. The J gene is TRBJ1-3, the V gene TRBV7-2, with D hard to call. The source of this sequence is a woman in her 70s who had recovered from COVID-19. Here the CDR3 reads CASSLPVQRSGNTIYF. The DNA for the CDR3 is TGTGCCAGCAGCCTCCCGGTCCAGCGCTCTGGAAACACCATATATTTT.